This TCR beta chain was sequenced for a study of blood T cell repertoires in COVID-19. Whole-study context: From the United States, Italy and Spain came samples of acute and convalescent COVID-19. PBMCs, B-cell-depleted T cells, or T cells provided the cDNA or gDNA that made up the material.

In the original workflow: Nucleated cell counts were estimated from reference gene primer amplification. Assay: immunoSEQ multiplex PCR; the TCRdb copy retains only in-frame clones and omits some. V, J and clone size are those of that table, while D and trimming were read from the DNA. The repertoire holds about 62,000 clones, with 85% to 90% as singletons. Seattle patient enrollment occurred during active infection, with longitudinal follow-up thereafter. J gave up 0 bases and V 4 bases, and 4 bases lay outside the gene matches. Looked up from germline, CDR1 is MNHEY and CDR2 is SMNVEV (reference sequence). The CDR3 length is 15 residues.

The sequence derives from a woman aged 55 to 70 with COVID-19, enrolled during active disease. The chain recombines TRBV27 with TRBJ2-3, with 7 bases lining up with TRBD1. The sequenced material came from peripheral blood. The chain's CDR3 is CASSSDRRSTDTQYF. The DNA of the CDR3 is TGTGCCAGCAGTTCGGACAGGCGAAGCACAGATACGCAGTATTTT.